Described below is a single T cell receptor beta chain sequence and its context. The antigen remains unidentified. CDR1 LGHNA and CDR2 YNFKEQ come from the germline V gene. This CDR3 is built from 18 residues. Trimming pared 2 bases from V and 0 bases from J, leaving 16 bases between. Clones were sequenced by immunoSEQ multiplex PCR, and TCRdb holds only the in-frame ones, with some missing. The sample holds 50,000 to 80,000 clones, approximately 91% seen once. The data are from a study of graft-versus-host responses after intestinal transplantation. Study-wide context: Transplants given to recipients were multivisceral, liver-intestinal, or isolated intestinal. Tacrolimus plus steroids were given to all recipients for two to three years, preceded by anti-thymocyte globulin induction.

Study observations and caveats: GvH clones appeared in recipient marrow, some first in ileum or blood.

The TCR comes from a human donor who was the organ donor for an intestinal transplant. Sequenced here: unstimulated CD8+ T cells sorted from spleen or lymph node cells, sampled before transplant. The genes are TRBV4-2 and TRBJ2-2, with a weak D call TRBD2 (5 bases). CDR3 loop: CASSQWDARGSNTGELFF. The CDR3 DNA sequence: TGTGCCAGCAGCCAATGGGATGCTCGGGGTTCGAACACCGGGGAGCTGTTTTTT.